The next 29 T cell receptor beta chains were all read from a single sample in a study of metastatic and nonmetastatic thyroid tumors. Before thyroid surgery, none of the patients had received any treatment. From the PCR reads, TCRdb re-called clones with MiXCR. The sample contains under 35,000 clones, 20% to 25% of which appear only once. The specimen was blood. Receptors were obtained from a female donor with papillary thyroid cancer or a benign thyroid nodule (not recorded which). Some clones in this sample may be carry-over from other donors' samples.

This clone was counted ten times or more. This rearrangement joins TRBV20-1 to TRBJ2-7, with 7 positions matching TRBD2. The V gene's germline CDR1 is DFQATT and CDR2 SNEGSKA (reference sequence). CDR3 size: 13 residues. The V segment lost 3 bases and the J segment 0 bases; nucleotides outside the gene matches: 2. The CDR3 nucleotides are TGCAGTGCTAGGCTAGCGGCCTCCTACGAGCAGTACTTC. It is translated as CSARLAASYEQYF.

The chain couples TRBV11-2 to TRBJ2-1, with D possibly being TRBD1 (6 bases). V lost 2 bases and J 0 bases, leaving 17 bases between the germline ends. The CDR3 totals 18 residues. Germline CDR1 and CDR2: SGHAT and FQNNGV. The CDR3 DNA is TGTGCCAGCAGCTTATATTACAGGGCCCCCAGCTCCTACAATGAGCAGTTCTTC. Its protein product is CASSLYYRAPSSYNEQFF.

This clone was counted many times. The V call is TRBV11-1, the J call TRBJ2-2; TRBD1 is a possible D gene (5 bases). V gave up 1 base and J gave up 4 bases, with 7 bases separating them. The CDR3 covers 14 residues. Per germline, CDR1 SGHAT and CDR2 FQDESV (reference sequence). This CDR3 reads CASSLVRGTGELFF. The CDR3 region has the DNA TGTGCCAGCAGCTTAGTTAGGGGCACCGGGGAGCTGTTTTTT.

The chain carries TRBV9 and TRBJ2-1, with a tentative D call TRBD2 (7 bases). Germline-derived CDR1 and CDR2 are SGDLS and YYNGEE. The V gene lost 2 bases and the J gene lost 7 bases, with 16 bases spanning the gap. The CDR3 runs 15 residues. This CDR3 is CASSVLWGRGNEQFF. Written as DNA, the CDR3 is TGTGCCAGCAGCGTTTTGTGGGGGAGGGGGAATGAGCAGTTCTTC.

Ten or more counts support this clone. V usage is TRBV25-1 and J usage is TRBJ2-3; 9 nucleotides match TRBD2. CDR1 and CDR2 from the germline V gene are MGHDK and SYGVNS. This CDR3 comprises 17 residues. Trimming removed 2 bases from V and 0 bases from J; junction bases left unmatched: 6. The CDR3 loop is CASSEGVTSGSTDTQYF. The CDR3, as DNA: TGTGCCAGCAGTGAAGGGGTAACTAGCGGGAGCACAGATACGCAGTATTTT.

This clone occurred many times. The CDR3 here is CASSRNGIDTYYGYTF. As DNA, the CDR3 is TGTGCCAGCAGCCGGAATGGCATCGACACCTACTATGGCTACACCTTC. The chain couples TRBV11-1 to TRBJ1-2; unclear D gene. The germline gives CDR1 SGHAT, CDR2 FQDESV (reference sequence). V was clipped by 5 bases and J by 3 bases, with 19 bases between them. This CDR3 has 16 residues.

This clone was counted only a few times. V gene TRBV24-1 combines with J gene TRBJ1-3; D is unclear. From germline, CDR1 is KGHDR and CDR2 SFDVKD. Trimming took 4 bases from V and 0 from J, leaving 9 bases between them. This CDR3 region has 15 residues. This CDR3 is CATSDQIDSGNTIYF. For the CDR3, the DNA is TGTGCCACCAGTGACCAGATTGACTCTGGAAACACCATATATTTT.

In its sample, this clone ranks as medium-sized. CDR3 protein: CASRWGRRTEAFF. CDR3 in DNA: TGTGCCAGCAGATGGGGCAGAAGGACTGAAGCTTTCTTT. The chain couples TRBV28 to TRBJ1-1, with a tentative D call TRBD1 (5 bases). The CDR3 consists of 13 residues. CDR1 and CDR2 (germline): MDHEN, SYDVKM. V lost 6 bases and J lost 5, with 13 bases in between.

This clone was seen only a few times. This chain links TRBV27 with TRBJ1-2, with 12 bases identical to TRBD1. This CDR3 region has 17 residues. V was pared by 8 bases and J by 7 bases, with 17 bases of the junction left unmatched. CDR1 is MNHEY, CDR2 SMNVEV, per germline (reference sequence). The CDR3 DNA reads as TGTGCCAGCCGCAGAACCGGGACAGGGGGCACGGAGTCTGGCTACACCTTC. Translation gives CASRRTGTGGTESGYTF.

Relative to its sample, this clone is medium-sized. The V call is TRBV6-1, the J call TRBJ2-7; tentatively, D is TRBD2 (5 bases). The CDR3 length is 15 residues. Looked up from germline, CDR1 is MNHNS and CDR2 is SASEGT. V lost 2 bases, J lost 1 base, and 12 bases lay in between. Here the CDR3 reads CASSETGFASYEQYF. CDR3 coding DNA: TGTGCCAGCAGTGAAACGGGGTTTGCTTCCTACGAGCAGTACTTC.

This clone has ten or more counts. The genes are TRBV7-2 and TRBJ2-1; no firm D call. The germline V gene has CDR1 SGHTA and CDR2 FQGNSA. V was cut by 6 bases and J by 10 bases, with 13 bases left in between. The CDR3 totals 12 residues. CDR3 in DNA: TGTGCCAGCAGATTGAGTACGGTCGAGCAGTTCTTC. Amino acid sequence: CASRLSTVEQFF. The full variable domain, its missing parts supplied by reference TRBV7-2 and TRBJ2-1, is GAGVSQSPSNKVTEKGKDVELRCDPISGHTALYWYRQSLGQGLEFLIYFQGNSAPDKSGLPSDRFSAERTGGSVSTLTIQRTQQEDSAVYLCASRLSTVEQFFGPGTRLTVL.

A few counts support this clone. One end of the junction varies from germline; a read error may be responsible. The gene calls are TRBV28 and TRBJ1-5, with unresolved D. The germline CDR1 and CDR2 sequences are MDHEN and SYDVKM. The CDR3 consists of 13 residues. CDR3 nucleotide sequence: TGTGCCAGCAGACGGTCGGTGGATCATCCCCAGCATTTT. Its translation is CASRRSVDHPQHF.

This clone was seen repeatedly, ten times or more. The CDR3 nucleotides are TGTGCCAGCAGTCTAAACCGGGCGAACTACTATGGCTACACCTTC. Translated, it gives CASSLNRANYYGYTF. The V call is TRBV12-3 or TRBV12-4, the J call TRBJ1-2; D is ambiguous. This CDR3 spans 15 amino acids. Deletions cut 5 bases from V and 3 bases from J, with 16 bases between.

This clone ranks as medium-sized. This rearrangement joins TRBV6-1 to TRBJ1-6; tentative D call: TRBD1 (5 bases). Germline V gives CDR1 MNHNS, CDR2 SASEGT. The CDR3 spans 12 residues. V was clipped by 10 bases and J by 10 bases, with 14 bases between them. The CDR3 sequence: CATAGSGSPLHF. The CDR3 DNA sequence: TGTGCCACCGCAGGGTCTGGGTCACCCCTCCACTTT.

The rearrangement links TRBV5-1 to TRBJ2-7, with TRBD2 matching 10 bases. Trimming removed 0 bases from V and 4 bases from J; junction bases left unmatched: 1. Germline CDR1 is SGHRS and CDR2 is YFSETQ. CDR3 length: 14 amino acids. Here the CDR3 DNA reads TGCGCCAGCAGCTTGGCTAGCGGGAGATACGAGCAGTACTTC. It translates to CASSLASGRYEQYF.

This clone was counted ten times or more. This sequence joins TRBV20-1 and TRBJ1-2; 9 positions match TRBD1. CDR1 is DFQATT, CDR2 SNEGSKA, per germline (reference sequence). This CDR3 contains 13 residues. With V trimmed by 4 bases and J by 4 bases, 4 bases remained unmatched. The CDR3 spells CSANRGLVYGYTF. Here the CDR3 DNA reads TGCAGTGCTAACAGGGGGCTTGTCTATGGCTACACCTTC.

About this clone itself: The junction does not match germline at one end; this may be a read error. Distinct nucleotide sequences in the sample also encode this CDR3. This chain connects TRBV10-1 to TRBJ2-4, with 10 nucleotides matching TRBD1. The CDR3 sequence is 20 residues long. Germline assignment: CDR1 WNHNN and CDR2 SYGVQD (reference sequence). The CDR3 DNA reads TGTGCCAGCAGTGAAAACCCGGGACAGGGGTCAACCTTAGCAAAAAACATTCAGTACTTC. This translates into CASSENPGQGSTLAKNIQYF.

This clone was counted ten times or more. The chain recombines TRBV7-3 with TRBJ2-1; maybe TRBD1 (5 bases). CDR1 is SGHTA, CDR2 FQGTGA, per germline. This CDR3 contains 13 residues. V gave up 3 bases and J gave up 9 bases, with 12 bases separating them. DNA of the CDR3: TGTGCCAGCAGCTTCCTCCCTAGGGGTGAGCAGTTCTTC. It is translated as CASSFLPRGEQFF.

This clone was recorded many times. V usage is TRBV18 and J usage is TRBJ1-3, with a tentative D call TRBD1 (5 bases). The CDR3 totals 15 residues. The V gene lost 3 bases and the J gene lost 5 bases, with 14 bases spanning the gap. Per germline, CDR1 KGHSH and CDR2 LQKENI. The CDR3 loop is CASSPSGGVRNTIYF. CDR3 in DNA: TGTGCCAGCTCACCTAGCGGAGGGGTACGAAACACCATATATTTT.

This clone was picked up many times. This chain links TRBV6-5 with TRBJ2-2; D is unclear. The germline CDR1 and CDR2 sequences are MNHEY and SVGAGI. With 1 base removed from V and 1 base from J, the gap between germline ends came to 7 bases. This CDR3 comprises 15 residues. CDR3 sequence: CASSYLYRNTGELFF. CDR3 in DNA: TGTGCCAGCAGTTACTTATATAGGAACACCGGGGAGCTGTTTTTT.

This clone has a count of ten or more. The genes are TRBV28 and TRBJ1-5, with a possible D match to TRBD1 (5 bases). V lost 5 bases, J lost 4 bases, and 9 bases lay in between. Looked up from germline, CDR1 is MDHEN and CDR2 is SYDVKM. CDR3 length: 13 residues. The CDR3 DNA follows: TGTGCCAGCAGTCGACAGTTTAATCAGCCCCAGCATTTT. Translated: CASSRQFNQPQHF.

This clone was seen repeatedly, ten times or more. This chain uses TRBV4-1 with TRBJ1-1; D may be TRBD1 (6 bases). CDR1 and CDR2 from the germline V gene are MGHRA and YSYEKL. With 1 base removed from V and 1 base from J, the gap between germline ends came to 19 bases. The CDR3 has 18 amino acids. DNA of the CDR3: TGCGCCAGCAGCCAAGGGCTACAGGGACGAGTGACGAACACTGAAGCTTTCTTT. This codes for CASSQGLQGRVTNTEAFF.

This clone was counted many times. Here the CDR3 DNA reads TGCGCCAGCAGCCGCGGACTAGCGGGACTGTACAATGAGCAGTTCTTC. As protein: CASSRGLAGLYNEQFF. V gene TRBV5-1 combines with J gene TRBJ2-1; the match to TRBD2 covers 12 bases. With V trimmed by 4 bases and J by 4 bases, 6 bases remained unmatched. From germline, CDR1 is SGHRS and CDR2 YFSETQ. This CDR3 has 16 amino acids.

The chain recombines TRBV6-5 with TRBJ2-1, with D hard to call. Germline V gives CDR1 MNHEY, CDR2 SVGAGI. Trimming shortened V by 0 bases and J by 1 base, and 10 bases separated the two germline ends. This CDR3 has 16 residues. This chain's CDR3 is CASSYSPSGSYNEQFF. In nucleotides, the CDR3 is TGTGCCAGCAGTTACTCTCCATCCGGGTCCTACAATGAGCAGTTCTTC.

The rearrangement joins TRBV6-5 to TRBJ1-4; D possibly corresponds to TRBD1 (6 bases). This CDR3 has 17 residues. Germline V gene lookup returns CDR1 MNHEY and CDR2 SVGAGI. V was cut by 6 bases and J by 4 bases, with 21 bases left in between. The CDR3 DNA sequence: TGTGCCAGCAGCCTTGTCCTCGGGGGGGCGTATAATGAAAAACTGTTTTTT. This codes for CASSLVLGGAYNEKLFF.

This clone occurred many times. A much larger clone sits a single nucleotide away, making a read error possible. The J gene is TRBJ2-2, the V gene TRBV11-1, with 9 bases matching TRBD2. This CDR3 comprises 16 residues. V shed 3 bases and J 6 bases; nucleotides not matched to a gene: 8. CDR1 and CDR2 from the germline V gene are SGHAT and FQDESV (reference sequence). In DNA, the CDR3 is TGTGCCAGCAGCTTTTTAGCGGGAGTAGGAGCCGGGGAGCTGTTTTTT. It translates to CASSFLAGVGAGELFF.

This clone has ten or more counts. The chain couples TRBV11-2 to TRBJ1-6; 9 bases are a match to TRBD1. The CDR3 extends over 20 amino acids. V dropped 6 bases and J dropped 16; count of bases not matched to a gene: 31. The germline gives CDR1 SGHAT, CDR2 FQNNGV. CDR3 in amino acids: CASSLNYEDRGSIGLVTLHF. In DNA form, the CDR3 reads TGTGCCAGCAGTTTAAATTATGAGGACAGGGGAAGTATAGGCTTGGTCACGCTCCACTTT.

At least ten counts were recorded for this clone. The chain carries TRBV28 and TRBJ1-5; D uncertain. The germline CDR1 and CDR2 sequences are MDHEN and SYDVKM. The CDR3 has 13 residues. The V end was cut by 5 bases, the J end by 0 bases, with 5 bases between. Here the CDR3 DNA reads TGTGCCAGCAGTGGGTATAGCAATCAGCCCCAGCATTTT. Protein: CASSGYSNQPQHF.

The V and J genes are TRBV6-1 and TRBJ1-3; D not certain. The CDR3 covers 15 residues. Per germline, CDR1 MNHNS and CDR2 SASEGT. The V end was cut by 4 bases, the J end by 2 bases, with 12 bases between. For the CDR3, the DNA is TGTGCCAGCAGTGCATGGGTGGTGACTGGAAACACCATATATTTT. Encoded protein: CASSAWVVTGNTIYF.